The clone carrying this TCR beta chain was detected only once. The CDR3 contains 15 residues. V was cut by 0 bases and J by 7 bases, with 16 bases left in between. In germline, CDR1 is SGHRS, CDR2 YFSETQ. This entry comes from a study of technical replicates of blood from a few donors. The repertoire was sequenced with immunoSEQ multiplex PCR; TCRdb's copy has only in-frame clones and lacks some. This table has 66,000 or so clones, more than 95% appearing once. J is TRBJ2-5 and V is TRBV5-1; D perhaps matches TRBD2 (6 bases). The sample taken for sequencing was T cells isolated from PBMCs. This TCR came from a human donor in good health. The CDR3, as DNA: TGCGCCAGCAGCTTGGGGGACGGGAGCTTGGGGACCCAGTACTTC. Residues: CASSLGDGSLGTQYF.